A single sample gave rise to the 9 T cell receptor beta chains below, sequenced in a study of shared clonotypes between healthy human individuals. Sequenced by immunoSEQ multiplex PCR; TCRdb stores in-frame clones only, minus some. The sample includes more than 2 million clones, around 95% seen only once; the top ten take more than 0.1%. Sequencing was performed on naive CD4+ T cells sorted from blood. As for subset: CD45RA+ positively selected. The receptors here all came from a young man in good health.

This chain connects TRBV5-1 to TRBJ1-1; D is unresolved. Trimming stripped 0 bases from V and 4 bases from J, with 13 bases between. CDR3 size: 15 residues. Germline V gene sequence: CDR1 SGHRS, CDR2 YFSETQ. The CDR3 sequence is CASSLEGSPSTEAFF. In DNA, the CDR3 is TGCGCCAGCAGCTTGGAAGGGTCTCCTAGCACTGAAGCTTTCTTT.

As regards this clone: In the same sample, other DNA sequences code for this CDR3. The V and J genes are TRBV5-6 and TRBJ1-2; D gene uncertain. The ends were cut back, 0 bases at V and 4 bases at J, with 7 bases in the middle. CDR1 is SGHDT, CDR2 YYEEEE, per germline. CDR3 length equals 13 residues. The DNA for the CDR3 is TGTGCCAGCAGCTTGGACAGACTCTATGGCTACACCTTC. Its translation is CASSLDRLYGYTF.

V gene TRBV19 combines with J gene TRBJ1-3; D is unclear. Germline V gene data show CDR1 as LNHDA and CDR2 as SQIVND (reference sequence). Trimming took off 0 bases at V and 2 bases at J, with 8 bases between the two ends. This CDR3 is 15 amino acids long. As DNA, the CDR3 is TGTGCCAGTAGTATAGACGGGCGCGCTGGAAACACCATATATTTT. Its protein is CASSIDGRAGNTIYF.

The chain recombines TRBV5-1 with TRBJ1-2, with 11 bases aligning to TRBD1. Germline CDR1 is SGHRS and CDR2 is YFSETQ. The CDR3 covers 14 residues. The V and J ends lost 7 bases and 8 bases, in that order; junction bases with no gene match: 10. Here the CDR3 reads CASQYGQGAGGYTF. CDR3 bases: TGCGCCAGCCAGTACGGACAGGGGGCAGGAGGCTACACCTTC.

This chain connects TRBV4-1 to TRBJ2-7, with D hard to call. The CDR3 runs 13 residues. Trimming took off 0 bases at V and 3 bases at J, with 6 bases between the two ends. Germline assignment: CDR1 MGHRA and CDR2 YSYEKL. The CDR3 DNA sequence: TGCGCCAGCAGCCAAGAAACAGACTACGAGCAGTACTTC. The encoded protein is CASSQETDYEQYF.

As concerns this clone: Other nucleotide sequences from this sample produce the same CDR3. The genes are TRBV7-9 and TRBJ2-7, with D uncertain. From germline, CDR1 is SEHNR and CDR2 FQNEAQ (reference sequence). Trimming cost V 5 bases and J 2 bases, with 7 bases left between them. There are 12 residues in the CDR3. The CDR3 DNA reads as TGTGCCAGCAGCCCAGTCCCCTACGAGCAGTACTTC. Its protein is CASSPVPYEQYF.

With regard to this clone: Other nucleotide sequences in the sample specify the same CDR3. The chain combines TRBV7-2 with TRBJ1-5; tentatively, D is TRBD1 (5 bases). The CDR3 contains 14 residues. CDR1 is SGHTA, CDR2 FQGNSA, per germline. Deletions cut 5 bases from V and 4 bases from J, with 12 bases between. CDR3 nucleotides: TGTGCCAGCAGCCCGGGCAGGGCTAATCAGCCCCAGCATTTT. Protein: CASSPGRANQPQHF.

The V call is TRBV27, the J call TRBJ2-7, with TRBD2 as a possible D gene (6 bases). Deletions cut 1 base from V and 5 bases from J, with 15 bases between. Germline CDR1 is MNHEY and CDR2 is SMNVEV (reference sequence). The CDR3 contains 15 residues. The CDR3 region is CASSLYAGSLHEQYF. For the CDR3, the DNA is TGTGCCAGCAGTTTATATGCGGGGTCGCTGCACGAGCAGTACTTC.

The rearrangement uses TRBV11-2 and TRBJ2-7; the D gene is possibly TRBD2 (7 bases). From germline, CDR1 is SGHAT and CDR2 FQNNGV. The CDR3 is 17 residues long. Trimming removed 5 bases from V and 1 base from J, with 21 bases in between. The chain's CDR3 is CASSPTIWGGRSYEQYF. The DNA for the CDR3 is TGTGCCAGCAGCCCGACCATATGGGGGGGCAGGTCCTACGAGCAGTACTTC.